These 28 T cell receptor beta chains were sequenced from one sample in a study of blood T cell repertoires in COVID-19. Profiling relied on immunoSEQ multiplex PCR, and the TCRdb table lists in-frame clones only, not all of them. This table has 400,000 to 550,000 clones, nearly 90% appearing once. Sequencing was carried out using PBMCs or T cells enriched from blood (not recorded which). These receptors were obtained from a woman aged 18-29 years with acute COVID-19.

This chain connects TRBV7-4 to TRBJ2-1, with D possibly matching TRBD1 (5 bases). The germline V gene has CDR1 SGHVT and CDR2 SQSDAQ. This CDR3 has 13 amino acids. Trimming left V 3 bases short and J 3 bases short, with 6 bases between. This CDR3 reads CASSFRGYNEQFF. CDR3 DNA sequence: TGTGCCAGCAGCTTTAGGGGCTACAATGAGCAGTTCTTC.

This chain links TRBV4-1 with TRBJ1-2; 10 bases are a match to TRBD1. This CDR3 is 16 amino acids long. After removal of 4 bases from V and 8 bases from J, the junction contained 13 bases not matched to a gene. Per the germline V gene, CDR1 is MGHRA and CDR2 is YSYEKL. CDR3 protein: CASSRKTGGEAWGYTF. The DNA of the CDR3 is TGCGCCAGCAGCCGGAAGACAGGGGGCGAGGCATGGGGCTACACCTTC.

The V call is TRBV27, the J call TRBJ1-2; D gene unclear. The CDR3 loop spans 11 amino acids. Germline V gene sequence: CDR1 MNHEY, CDR2 SMNVEV (reference sequence). The V end lost 5 bases, the J end lost 6 bases, and 7 bases lay between the germline ends. The CDR3 reads CASSRGDGYTF. The CDR3 bases are TGTGCCAGCAGTCGCGGCGATGGCTACACCTTC.

The chain has TRBV7-2 and TRBJ2-7; D perhaps matches TRBD1 (6 bases). Trimming took off 6 bases at V and 4 bases at J, with 10 bases between the two ends. Germline CDR1 and CDR2: SGHTA and FQGNSA. This CDR3 spans 12 amino acids. CDR3 DNA sequence: TGTGCCAGCAGAAAGGACAGATACGAGCAGTACTTC. This encodes CASRKDRYEQYF.

The sample holds one count of this clone. The chain joins TRBV4-2 to TRBJ2-7; D gene ambiguous. The CDR3 is 16 residues long. CDR1 and CDR2 (germline): LGHNA, YNFKEQ. The V end was cut by 6 bases, the J end by 0 bases, with 18 bases between. This chain's CDR3 is CASRTSLYRSSYEQYF. The CDR3 DNA sequence: TGTGCCAGCAGGACCTCTCTGTATAGGAGCTCCTACGAGCAGTACTTC.

The count of this clone is one. This chain joins TRBV4-1 and TRBJ2-3; D is undetermined. The CDR3 is made up of 17 amino acids. Germline values: CDR1 MGHRA, CDR2 YSYEKL. Deletions cut 1 base from V and 1 base from J, with 15 bases between. The CDR3 coding sequence is TGCGCCAGCAGCCAAGTAGATTTTCTAGGCCGCACAGATACGCAGTATTTT. Its translation: CASSQVDFLGRTDTQYF.

The genes are TRBV7-9 and TRBJ2-4; 10 nucleotides agree with TRBD1. The CDR3 totals 15 residues. With 5 bases clipped from V and 7 bases from J, the junction kept 8 bases outside the gene matches. The germline V gene has CDR1 SEHNR and CDR2 FQNEAQ (reference sequence). CDR3 loop: CASSPRQGATNIQYF. CDR3 coding DNA: TGTGCCAGCAGCCCCCGACAGGGGGCCACGAACATTCAGTACTTC.

This chain links TRBV5-1 with TRBJ1-2; tentative D call: TRBD1 (5 bases). Germline V gives CDR1 SGHRS, CDR2 YFSETQ. The CDR3 consists of 15 residues. Trimming removed 3 bases from V and 4 bases from J, with 16 bases in between. CDR3 sequence (DNA): TGCGCCAGCAGCTCCGTGGGGGGAACACTCTATGGCTACACCTTC. It translates to CASSSVGGTLYGYTF.

The chain links TRBV13 to TRBJ2-7; D may be TRBD2 (5 bases). Trimming left V 2 bases short and J 2 bases short, with 10 bases between. From germline, CDR1 is PRHDT and CDR2 FYEKMQ (reference sequence). There are 14 residues in the CDR3. The CDR3 DNA reads TGTGCCAGCAGCTTACAACGGGGAACCTACGAGCAGTACTTC. Amino acid sequence: CASSLQRGTYEQYF.

The genes are TRBV7-8 and TRBJ2-7; no definite D call. CDR1 and CDR2 (germline): SGHVS, FQNEAQ. Trimming left V 3 bases short and J 7 bases short, with 10 bases between. The CDR3 runs 12 residues. CDR3 region: CASSFELREQYF. For the CDR3, the DNA is TGTGCCAGCAGCTTTGAGCTTCGGGAGCAGTACTTC.

The chain is built from TRBV29-1 and TRBJ2-7; weak D call: TRBD1 (5 bases). The germline V gene encodes CDR1 SQVTM and CDR2 ANQGSEA. The CDR3 has 11 amino acids. Trimming took 7 bases from V and 5 from J, leaving 12 bases between them. The CDR3 coding sequence is TGCAGCGCCACGGCAGGGAACGAGCAGTACTTC. Its protein product is CSATAGNEQYF.

This clone was seen more than once but under ten times. The chain uses TRBV7-2 and TRBJ1-5; 8 nucleotides line up with TRBD1. CDR3 size: 18 residues. V gave up 2 bases and J gave up 1 base; unmatched junction bases: 10. CDR1 is SGHTA, CDR2 FQGNSA, per germline. The CDR3 DNA sequence: TGTGCCAGCAGCTTACGGTCCGGGACAGGTGGAAGCAATCAGCCCCAGCATTTT. It translates to CASSLRSGTGGSNQPQHF.

The sample holds one count of this clone. J is TRBJ2-3 and V is TRBV5-6; the match to TRBD2 covers 10 bases. V shed 6 bases, J shed 1 base, and the junction held 14 bases outside the gene matches. The CDR3 is made up of 18 amino acids. The germline V gene has CDR1 SGHDT and CDR2 YYEEEE. The CDR3 DNA is TGTGCCAGCACCAAACTAGCGGGATTCATTAGGGGCACAGATACGCAGTATTTT. Amino acid sequence: CASTKLAGFIRGTDTQYF.

The chain combines TRBV3-1 (or the pseudogene TRBV3-2) with TRBJ2-7, with D perhaps TRBD2 (5 bases). Germline V gene data show CDR1 as LGHDT and CDR2 as YNNKEL (reference sequence). V lost 0 bases and J lost 7, with 13 bases in between. This CDR3 is built from 14 residues. In nucleotides, the CDR3 is TGTGCCAGCAGCCAAGACCCGAGGGTTGGGGAGCAGTACTTC. It specifies CASSQDPRVGEQYF.

This rearrangement joins TRBV6-5 to TRBJ2-7, with a tentative D call TRBD1 (5 bases). The CDR3 is made up of 12 amino acids. Trimming shortened V by 10 bases and J by 0 bases, and 10 bases separated the two germline ends. Germline V gene sequence: CDR1 MNHEY, CDR2 SVGAGI. This chain's CDR3 is CATKDSSYEQYF. CDR3 nucleotide sequence: TGTGCCACCAAAGACAGCTCCTACGAGCAGTACTTC.

The chain is built from TRBV19 and TRBJ2-5; 7 bases map to TRBD1. This CDR3 has 14 amino acids. With 5 bases clipped from V and 1 base from J, the junction kept 4 bases outside the gene matches. Germline CDR1 LNHDA, CDR2 SQIVND (reference sequence). The CDR3 nucleotides are TGTGCCAGTAGTGCCTGGACAGGCCAAGAGACCCAGTACTTC. It translates to CASSAWTGQETQYF.

Comments on this clone: Compared with germline, one end of the junction differs, possibly owing to a read error. The V call is TRBV7-7, the J call TRBJ1-1; 7 bases match TRBD1. This CDR3 contains 12 residues. Germline V gives CDR1 SSHAT, CDR2 FNYEAQ (reference sequence). CDR3 sequence: CASSTGDTEAFF. DNA of the CDR3: TGTGCTAGCAGCACAGGGGATACTGAAGCTTTCTTT.

The chain has TRBV5-5 and TRBJ1-1; maybe TRBD1 (6 bases). The CDR3 is made up of 13 amino acids. Germline V CDR1 and CDR2: SGHKS, YYEKEE (reference sequence). V was pared by 8 bases and J by 3 bases, with 14 bases between. CDR3 DNA: TGTGCCAGTGCCAGAGGACAGCACACTGAAGCTTTCTTT. It is translated as CASARGQHTEAFF.

The chain links TRBV29-1 to TRBJ2-5, with 7 bases identical to TRBD1. The CDR3 is made up of 13 amino acids. CDR1 is SQVTM, CDR2 ANQGSEA, per germline. Trimming took 2 bases from V and 5 from J; bases not matched to a gene: 5. CDR3 sequence: CSVEPLRGETQYF. The CDR3 DNA follows: TGCAGCGTTGAACCTCTCAGGGGGGAGACCCAGTACTTC.

This clone was detected only a few times. The chain is built from TRBV19 and TRBJ2-3; D ambiguous. Trimming stripped 6 bases from V and 5 bases from J, with 15 bases between. CDR1 is LNHDA and CDR2 is SQIVND in the germline V gene (reference sequence). CDR3 length equals 14 residues. The CDR3 loop reads CASREKVGIDTQYF. The CDR3 region has the DNA TGTGCCAGTAGGGAGAAAGTAGGTATAGATACGCAGTATTTT.

This clone is a singleton in its sample. This sequence joins TRBV5-4 and TRBJ1-1; TRBD1 is a possible D gene (6 bases). Per germline, CDR1 SGHNT and CDR2 YYREEE (reference sequence). This CDR3 comprises 13 residues. V dropped 4 bases and J dropped 3 bases, with 10 bases sitting between them. In DNA, the CDR3 is TGTGCCAGCAGCGGTCGACAGGACACTGAAGCTTTCTTT. This sequence encodes CASSGRQDTEAFF.

J is TRBJ2-7 and V is TRBV29-1; TRBD1 aligns across 7 bases. CDR3 size: 14 residues. Trimming took 7 bases from V and 2 from J; bases not matched to a gene: 11. Germline V gene lookup returns CDR1 SQVTM and CDR2 ANQGSEA. The CDR3 nucleotides read TGCAGCGCCCACACCGGGACAGCACCCTACGAGCAGTACTTC. Translated, it gives CSAHTGTAPYEQYF.

V gene TRBV6-2 or TRBV6-3 combines with J gene TRBJ1-2, with no clear D. Trimming stripped 5 bases from V and 8 bases from J, with 12 bases between. Germline values: CDR1 MNHEY, CDR2 SVGEGT. The CDR3 totals 12 residues. The CDR3: CASSSPPGGYTF. In DNA form, the CDR3 reads TGTGCCAGCAGTAGCCCTCCGGGGGGCTACACCTTC.

J is TRBJ1-1 and V is TRBV7-9; 9 bases are a match to TRBD1. V was pared by 4 bases and J by 6 bases, with 3 bases of the junction left unmatched. The length of the CDR3 is 13 residues. Germline V gene sequence: CDR1 SEHNR, CDR2 FQNEAQ (reference sequence). The CDR3 DNA sequence: TGTGCCAGCAGCTCCGGGACAGGGCCTGAAGCTTTCTTT. Translating it yields CASSSGTGPEAFF.

This clone came up many times. The final CDR3 position lacks the conserved phenylalanine or tryptophan, pointing to a likely read error. No DNA is shown, since the ends of the CDR3 on it are uncertain; the CDR3 is the one TCRdb lists. The rearrangement uses TRBV20-1 and TRBJ1-1; the D call of TRBD1 is as the table states it, not checked on the DNA. Looked up from germline, CDR1 is DFQATT and CDR2 is SNEGSKA (reference sequence). The CDR3 region is 8 residues in length, termini included. The CDR3: CSARGDRV.

The chain recombines TRBV7-2 with TRBJ2-7; TRBD1 aligns across 9 bases. Unmatched junction bases numbered 3, after V lost 4 bases and J lost 2 bases. The CDR3 sequence is 14 residues long. Germline CDR1 SGHTA, CDR2 FQGNSA. The CDR3, as DNA: TGTGCCAGCAGCTCGGACAGGGGAGCCTACGAGCAGTACTTC. It yields the protein CASSSDRGAYEQYF.

The chain joins TRBV25-1 to TRBJ1-1; 7 bases are shared with TRBD1. V lost 4 bases, J lost 6 bases, and 8 bases stayed unmatched. Germline CDR1 is MGHDK and CDR2 is SYGVNS. This CDR3 contains 14 residues. The CDR3 DNA sequence: TGTGCCAGCAGTGTTAATCCCACAGGGGCTGAAGCTTTCTTT. Its translation: CASSVNPTGAEAFF.

This clone showed up just once. As DNA, the CDR3 is TGTGCCAGCAGTCCGATGACTAGCGGGAGGGCCAATAATGAGCAGTTCTTC. Translation gives CASSPMTSGRANNEQFF. This chain links TRBV25-1 with TRBJ2-1; the match to TRBD2 covers 14 bases. The CDR3 is 17 amino acids. Unmatched junction bases numbered 10, after V lost 5 bases and J lost 7 bases. CDR1 and CDR2 (germline): MGHDK, SYGVNS. The variable domain in full, completed from reference TRBV25-1 and TRBJ2-1, reads EADIYQTPRYLVIGTGKKITLECSQTMGHDKMYWYQQDPGMELHLIHYSYGVNSTEKGDLSSESTVSRIRTEHFPLTLESARPSHTSQYLCASSPMTSGRANNEQFFGPGTRLTVL.